This T cell receptor beta chain originates from a study of T cell responses to AZD1222 COVID-19 vaccine listed by TCRdb under 2021. In terms of the full investigation: TCR sequencing was performed for some 250 trial participants, of whom roughly 200 were given two doses of AZD1222 and around 25 were given two doses of MenACWY control vaccine. Trial participants were enrolled by age into subgroups of 18-55, 56-69 and 70-plus years, and around 150, 28 and 57 TCR-sequenced participants, respectively, were included in these subgroups.

Results and caveats for the whole study, not just this receptor: A significant rise in spike-specific TCR breadth and depth was observed after two AZD1222 doses relative to day 0 and relative to MenACWY recipients. Nearly half of unique spike-specific TCRs reportedly recognized epitopes outside regions mutated in the B.1.351 and B.1.1.7 variants. Participants were mostly white British and included more females than males, and it was suggested by the authors that clonal diversity may have been underestimated. Because no day 14 peak-response samples were available, repertoires were characterized only after the peak T cell response. In the small 56-69-year group, the increase in depth fell short of significance, most likely because of low power. Conclusions about previously exposed vaccinees are limited because only a handful of AZD1222 recipients were SARS-CoV-2 seropositive at baseline. The whole spike protein was spanned by vaccine-associated CD4 TCRs, and dominant responses were seen in regions 160-218 and 743-854.

Comment on this clone: It lacks a known antigen. Base qualities were left out, and no much larger clone turns up one base away.

Taken with the paper, the label for time point translates to: about 28 days (+/-7) after the second vaccine dose. AZD1222 recipients given second doses at about 4 weeks or at about 12 weeks were pooled, since spike-specific TCR depth and breadth were not found to differ between the two schedules. Vaccinee samples came from UK trials COV001 and COV002, including a single-blind randomized controlled phase 2/3 trial of AZD1222 (ChAdOx1 nCoV-19) in healthy adults. For TCRbeta chain sequencing, PBMC samples were collected from trial participants at day 0 and at day 28 after the second dose. The CDR3 regions of human TCRbeta chains were analyzed by immunosequencing. Per the original workflow: Repertoire TCRs were checked for matches against a reference library of SARS-CoV-2-specific TCRs that had been generated using the MIRA antigen-specificity platform. Breadth was defined as the fraction of unique TCRs that were SARS-CoV-2-associated, and depth was defined as the fraction of total T cells that were SARS-CoV-2-associated. Using the MIRA data, each spike-specific TCR was mapped to the spike region that the TCR reacts to and placed in a CD4 or CD8 class. Log10-transformed breadth and depth values were compared by one-way ANOVA with Sidak's multiple comparisons tests. The table was pulled from immuneACCESS by TCRdb, which kept in-frame rearrangements only. Such tables lose some clones; where checked, under half of the loss comes from unresolved V genes, and the rest has no known cause. V, J and clone size derive from that table, while D and trimming were established from the DNA sequence. Within this sample are approximately 170,000 clones, with about 92% of them counted one time only. Approximately 1.1% of the sample comes from the top ten.

CDR3 length: 15 amino acids, cysteine to phenylalanine. Only the CDR3 part of the read is kept: 45 bases, read in frame from the first base. Here V drops 7 bases and J drops 3 bases, and the junction holds 8 bases not matched to any gene. As encoded in the germline V gene (reference sequence), CDR1 is LNHDA while CDR2 is SQIVND. This specimen consisted of peripheral blood, obtained 28 days after the second AZD1222 dose. The chain is made from TRBV19 and TRBJ2-1, with TRBD2 identical over 8 junction bases. This sequence originates from an adult who received the AZD1222 COVID-19 vaccine. CDR3 loop: CASNPAGALYNEQFF. The nucleotides read TGTGCCAGTAACCCAGCGGGGGCCCTCTACAATGAGCAGTTCTTC.